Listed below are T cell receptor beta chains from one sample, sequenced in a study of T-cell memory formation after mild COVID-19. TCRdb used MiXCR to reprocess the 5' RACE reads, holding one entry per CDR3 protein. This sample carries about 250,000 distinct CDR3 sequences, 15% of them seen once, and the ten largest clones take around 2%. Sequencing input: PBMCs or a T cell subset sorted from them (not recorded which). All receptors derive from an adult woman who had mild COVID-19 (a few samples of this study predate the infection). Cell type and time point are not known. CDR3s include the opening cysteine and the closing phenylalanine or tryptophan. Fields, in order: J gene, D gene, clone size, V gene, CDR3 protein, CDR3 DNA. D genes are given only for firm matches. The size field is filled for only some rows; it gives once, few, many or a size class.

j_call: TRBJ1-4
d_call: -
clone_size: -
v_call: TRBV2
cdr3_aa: CASRREKLFF
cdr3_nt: TGTGCCAGCAGGCGGGAAAAACTGTTTTTT

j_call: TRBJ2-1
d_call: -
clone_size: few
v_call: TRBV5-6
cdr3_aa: CASSPKFSTVSYNEQFF
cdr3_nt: TGTGCCAGCAGCCCCAAGTTCTCGACAGTATCGTACAATGAGCAGTTCTTC

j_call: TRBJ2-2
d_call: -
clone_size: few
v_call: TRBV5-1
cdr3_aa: CASSLEWGNTGELFF
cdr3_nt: TGCGCCAGCAGCTTGGAGTGGGGGAACACCGGGGAGCTGTTTTTT

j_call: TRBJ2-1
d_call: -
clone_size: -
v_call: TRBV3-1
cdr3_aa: CASSQRRVVYNEQFF
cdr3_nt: TGTGCCAGCAGCCAGCGACGAGTGGTATACAATGAGCAGTTCTTC

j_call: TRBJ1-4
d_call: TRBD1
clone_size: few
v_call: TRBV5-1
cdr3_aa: CASSSGGSANEKLFF
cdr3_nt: TGCGCCAGCAGCTCAGGGGGCTCGGCTAATGAAAAACTGTTTTTT

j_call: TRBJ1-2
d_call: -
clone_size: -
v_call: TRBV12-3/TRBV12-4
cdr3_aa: CTGRAPSYGYTF
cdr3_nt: TGTACGGGCAGGGCCCCTTCCTATGGCTACACCTTC

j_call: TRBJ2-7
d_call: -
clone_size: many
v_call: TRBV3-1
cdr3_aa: CASIGAGTGEQYF
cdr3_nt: TGTGCCAGCATAGGGGCAGGAACGGGGGAGCAGTACTTC

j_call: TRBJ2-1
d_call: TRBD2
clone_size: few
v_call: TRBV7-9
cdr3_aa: CASSLEWGTSGRSYNEQFF
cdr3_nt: TGTGCCAGCAGCTTAGAGTGGGGGACTAGCGGACGCTCCTACAATGAGCAGTTCTTC

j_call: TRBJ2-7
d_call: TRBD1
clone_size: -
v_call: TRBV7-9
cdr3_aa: CASSSDRLMGSTSYEQYF
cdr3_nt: TGTGCCAGCAGCTCGGACAGGTTGATGGGGTCTACCTCCTACGAGCAGTACTTC

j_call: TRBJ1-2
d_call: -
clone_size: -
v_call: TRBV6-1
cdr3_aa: CASRRLGLNYGYTF
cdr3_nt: TGTGCCAGCCGAAGACTGGGTTTAAACTATGGCTACACCTTC

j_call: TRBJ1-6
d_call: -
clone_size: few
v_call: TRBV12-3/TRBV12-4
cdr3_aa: CASSLAGRGINSPLHF
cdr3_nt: TGTGCCAGCAGTTTAGCAGGCAGGGGAATAAATTCACCCCTCCACTTT

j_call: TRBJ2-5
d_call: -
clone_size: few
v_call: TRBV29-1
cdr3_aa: CSVDSGWYF
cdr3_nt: TGCAGCGTTGACTCGGGCTGGTACTTC

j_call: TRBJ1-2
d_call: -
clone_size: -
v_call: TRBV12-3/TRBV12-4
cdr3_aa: CASSLYGRGGYTF
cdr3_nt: TGTGCCAGCAGTTTATATGGTCGAGGCGGCTACACCTTC

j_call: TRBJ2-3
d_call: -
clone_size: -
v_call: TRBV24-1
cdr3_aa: CATSRQGPGVADTQYF
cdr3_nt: TGTGCCACATCCCGGCAGGGCCCCGGAGTGGCAGATACGCAGTATTTT

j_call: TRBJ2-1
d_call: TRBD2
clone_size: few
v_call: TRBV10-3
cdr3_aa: CAISGGALAGEDNEQFF
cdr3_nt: TGTGCCATCAGTGGTGGGGCTCTAGCGGGAGAGGACAATGAGCAGTTCTTC

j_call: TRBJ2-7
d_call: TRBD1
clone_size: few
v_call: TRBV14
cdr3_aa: CASSQFRGSYEQYF
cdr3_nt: TGTGCCAGCAGCCAATTCAGGGGGTCCTACGAGCAGTACTTC

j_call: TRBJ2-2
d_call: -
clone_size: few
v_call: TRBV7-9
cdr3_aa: CASSFWPGRTGELFF
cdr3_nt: TGTGCCAGCAGCTTTTGGCCCGGCCGAACCGGGGAGCTGTTTTTT

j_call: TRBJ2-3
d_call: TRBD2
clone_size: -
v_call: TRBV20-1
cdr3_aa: CSARDRPGRGDTQYF
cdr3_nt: TGCAGTGCTAGAGATCGGCCAGGGAGGGGAGATACGCAGTATTTT

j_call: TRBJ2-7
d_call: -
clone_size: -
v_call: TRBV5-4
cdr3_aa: CASSLPGAKQYF
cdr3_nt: TGTGCCAGCAGCTTGCCCGGAGCAAAGCAGTACTTC

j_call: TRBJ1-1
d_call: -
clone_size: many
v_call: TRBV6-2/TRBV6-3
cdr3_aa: CASSLQGRNTEAFF
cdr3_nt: TGTGCCAGCAGTCTTCAGGGGAGGAACACTGAAGCTTTCTTT

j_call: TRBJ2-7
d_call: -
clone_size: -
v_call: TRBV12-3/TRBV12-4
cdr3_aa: CASSLSWYEQYF
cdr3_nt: TGTGCCAGCAGTTTAAGTTGGTACGAGCAGTACTTC

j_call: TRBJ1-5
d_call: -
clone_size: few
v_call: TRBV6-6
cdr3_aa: CASSYSWVGDSNQPQHF
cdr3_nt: TGTGCCAGCAGTTACTCGTGGGTCGGAGACAGCAATCAGCCCCAGCATTTT

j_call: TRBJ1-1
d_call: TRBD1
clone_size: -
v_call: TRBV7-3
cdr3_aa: CASIETSFQGGAFF
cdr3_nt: TGTGCCAGCATCGAAACGTCGTTCCAGGGGGGAGCTTTCTTT

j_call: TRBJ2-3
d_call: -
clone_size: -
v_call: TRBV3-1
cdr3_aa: CASSQDPQGSDTQYF
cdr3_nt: TGTGCCAGCAGCCAAGACCCCCAGGGGTCAGATACGCAGTATTTT

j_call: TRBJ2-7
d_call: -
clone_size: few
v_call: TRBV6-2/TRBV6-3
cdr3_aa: CASTLWGTDYEQYF
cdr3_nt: TGTGCCAGCACTCTCTGGGGCACCGACTACGAGCAGTACTTC

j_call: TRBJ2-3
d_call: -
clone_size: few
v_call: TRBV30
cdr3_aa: CAWSVRGDPTDTQYF
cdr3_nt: TGTGCCTGGAGTGTGCGGGGAGACCCAACAGATACGCAGTATTTT

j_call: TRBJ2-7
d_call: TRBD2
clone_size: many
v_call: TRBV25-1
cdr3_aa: CASSEFTGTGRLMQYF
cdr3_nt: TGTGCCAGCAGTGAATTTACCGGGACCGGGAGGTTGATGCAGTACTTC

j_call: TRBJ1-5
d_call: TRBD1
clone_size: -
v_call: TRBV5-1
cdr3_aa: CASRPGTGEQPQHF
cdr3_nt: TGCGCCTCCCGTCCCGGGACAGGGGAGCAGCCCCAGCATTTT

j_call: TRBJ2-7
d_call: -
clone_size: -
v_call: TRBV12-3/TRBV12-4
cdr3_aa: CASSLDYVTAAYF
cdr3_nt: TGTGCCAGCAGTTTAGATTATGTGACAGCGGCGTACTTC

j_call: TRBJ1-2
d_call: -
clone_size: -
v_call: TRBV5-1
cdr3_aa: CASSAGTLQANYGYTF
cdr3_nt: TGCGCCAGCAGCGCGGGGACTTTACAGGCTAACTATGGCTACACCTTC

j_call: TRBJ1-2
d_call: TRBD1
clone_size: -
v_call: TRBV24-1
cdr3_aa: CATSGDSPSHYTF
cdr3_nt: TGTGCCACCAGCGGGGACAGTCCATCACACTACACCTTC

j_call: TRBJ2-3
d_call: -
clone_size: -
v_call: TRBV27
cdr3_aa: CASSSRVGDTQYF
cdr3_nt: TGTGCCAGCAGTTCCAGGGTGGGAGATACGCAGTATTTT

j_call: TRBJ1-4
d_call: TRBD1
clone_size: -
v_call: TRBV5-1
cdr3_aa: CASSPMGHMDRYNEKLFF
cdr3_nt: TGCGCCAGCAGCCCTATGGGGCATATGGACAGGTATAATGAAAAACTGTTTTTT

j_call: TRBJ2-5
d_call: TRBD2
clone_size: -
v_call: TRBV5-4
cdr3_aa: CASSPTGAGGQTQYF
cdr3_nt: TGTGCCAGCAGCCCAACCGGAGCGGGGGGGCAGACCCAGTACTTC

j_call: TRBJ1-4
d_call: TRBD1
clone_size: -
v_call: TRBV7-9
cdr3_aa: CASSWRDSGTNEKLFF
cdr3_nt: TGTGCCAGCAGCTGGCGGGACAGTGGAACTAATGAAAAACTGTTTTTT

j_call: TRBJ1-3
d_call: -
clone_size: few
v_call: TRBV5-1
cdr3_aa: CASSLGTLDSGNTIYF
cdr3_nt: TGCGCCAGCAGCTTGGGGACGTTGGACTCTGGAAACACCATATATTTT

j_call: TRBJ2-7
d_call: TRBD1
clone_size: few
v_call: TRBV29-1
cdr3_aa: CSVWTGLNSYEQYF
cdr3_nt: TGCAGCGTATGGACAGGGCTAAACTCCTACGAGCAGTACTTC

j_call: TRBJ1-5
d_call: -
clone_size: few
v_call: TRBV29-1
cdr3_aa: CSAISADWNQPQHF
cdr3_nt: TGCAGCGCCATTTCGGCAGACTGGAATCAGCCCCAGCATTTT

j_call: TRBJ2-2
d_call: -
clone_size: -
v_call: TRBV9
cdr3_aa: CASSPAWGLLAPGELFF
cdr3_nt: TGTGCCAGCAGCCCAGCCTGGGGCTTACTAGCTCCCGGGGAGCTGTTTTTT

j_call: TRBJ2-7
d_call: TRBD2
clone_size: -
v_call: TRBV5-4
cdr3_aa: CASSERLAATGEQYF
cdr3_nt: TGTGCCAGCAGTGAACGACTAGCGGCAACGGGGGAGCAGTACTTC

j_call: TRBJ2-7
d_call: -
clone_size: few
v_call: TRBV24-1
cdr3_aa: CATSAGEAYEQYF
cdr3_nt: TGTGCCACCAGTGCTGGGGAGGCCTACGAGCAGTACTTC

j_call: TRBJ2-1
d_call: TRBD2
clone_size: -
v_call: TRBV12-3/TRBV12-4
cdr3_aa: CASSSHTGTIRVDEQFF
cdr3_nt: TGTGCCAGCAGTTCCCACACCGGGACTATTAGGGTCGATGAGCAGTTCTTC

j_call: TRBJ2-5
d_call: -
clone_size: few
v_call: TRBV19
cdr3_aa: CASSTRRTQETQYF
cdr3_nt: TGTGCCAGTAGTACGCGACGGACGCAAGAGACCCAGTACTTC

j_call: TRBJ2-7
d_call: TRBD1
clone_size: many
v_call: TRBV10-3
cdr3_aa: CATRGTGEGEQYF
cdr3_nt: TGTGCCACCAGGGGGACAGGGGAGGGTGAGCAGTACTTC

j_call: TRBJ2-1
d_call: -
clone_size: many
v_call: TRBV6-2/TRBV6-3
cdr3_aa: CASSAQTAGYYNEQFF
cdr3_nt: TGTGCCAGCAGTGCCCAAACTGCCGGGTACTACAATGAGCAGTTCTTC

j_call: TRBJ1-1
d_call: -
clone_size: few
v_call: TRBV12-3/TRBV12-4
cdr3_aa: CASSFSGTGNTEAFF
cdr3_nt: TGTGCCAGCAGTTTTAGCGGGACGGGGAACACTGAAGCTTTCTTT

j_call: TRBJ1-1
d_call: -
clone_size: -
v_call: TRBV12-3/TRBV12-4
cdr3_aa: CASSPGGVVAEAFF
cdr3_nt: TGTGCCAGCAGTCCGGGGGGGGTGGTGGCTGAAGCTTTCTTT

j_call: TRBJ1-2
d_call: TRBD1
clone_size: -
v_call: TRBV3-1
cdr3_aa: CASSQFTGAYGYTF
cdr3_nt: TGTGCCAGCAGCCAATTTACAGGGGCCTATGGCTACACCTTC

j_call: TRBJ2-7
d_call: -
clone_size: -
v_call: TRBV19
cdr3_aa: CASSIAGYEQYF
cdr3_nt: TGTGCCAGTAGTATCGCCGGATACGAGCAGTACTTC

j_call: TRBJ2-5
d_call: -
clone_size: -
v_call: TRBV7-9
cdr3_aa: CASSREGGGETQYF
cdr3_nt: TGTGCCAGCAGCCGAGAGGGGGGCGGAGAGACCCAGTACTTC

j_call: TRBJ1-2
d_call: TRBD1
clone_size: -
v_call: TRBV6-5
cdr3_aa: CASSRLIGGNSGYTF
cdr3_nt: TGTGCCAGCAGCCGACTTATAGGGGGCAACTCTGGCTACACCTTC

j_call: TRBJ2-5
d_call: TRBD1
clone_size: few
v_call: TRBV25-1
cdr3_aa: CASSELNRGETQYF
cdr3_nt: TGTGCCAGCAGTGAACTCAACAGGGGAGAGACCCAGTACTTC

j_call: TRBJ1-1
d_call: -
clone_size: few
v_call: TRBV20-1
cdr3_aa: CSASLSGTEAFF
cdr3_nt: TGCAGTGCTTCGCTCTCTGGCACTGAAGCTTTCTTT

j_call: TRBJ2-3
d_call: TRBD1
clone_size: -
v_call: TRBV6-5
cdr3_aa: CASTPDRGFTDTQYF
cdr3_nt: TGTGCCAGCACCCCGGACAGGGGTTTCACAGATACGCAGTATTTT

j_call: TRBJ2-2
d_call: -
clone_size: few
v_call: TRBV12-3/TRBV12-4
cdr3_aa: CASTKSDFYGELFF
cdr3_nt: TGTGCCAGCACCAAGTCTGACTTTTACGGGGAGCTGTTTTTT

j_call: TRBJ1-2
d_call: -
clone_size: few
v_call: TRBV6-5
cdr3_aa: CASSPQARYGYTF
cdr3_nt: TGTGCCAGCAGCCCCCAGGCTCGATATGGCTACACCTTC

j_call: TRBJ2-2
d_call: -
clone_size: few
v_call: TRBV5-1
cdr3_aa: CASRPGQTNTGELFF
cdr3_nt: TGCGCCAGCAGGCCGGGACAAACGAACACCGGGGAGCTGTTTTTT